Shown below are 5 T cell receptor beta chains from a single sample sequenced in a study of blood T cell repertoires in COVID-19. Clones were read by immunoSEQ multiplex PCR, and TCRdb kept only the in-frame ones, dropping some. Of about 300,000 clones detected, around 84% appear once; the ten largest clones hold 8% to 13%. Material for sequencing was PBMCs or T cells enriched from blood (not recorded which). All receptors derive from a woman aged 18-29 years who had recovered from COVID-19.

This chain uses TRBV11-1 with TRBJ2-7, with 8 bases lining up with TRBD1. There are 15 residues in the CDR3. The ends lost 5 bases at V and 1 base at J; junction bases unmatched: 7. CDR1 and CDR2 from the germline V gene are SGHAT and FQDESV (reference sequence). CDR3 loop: CASSPRDRYSYEQYF. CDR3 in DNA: TGTGCCAGCAGCCCCCGGGACAGGTATTCCTACGAGCAGTACTTC.

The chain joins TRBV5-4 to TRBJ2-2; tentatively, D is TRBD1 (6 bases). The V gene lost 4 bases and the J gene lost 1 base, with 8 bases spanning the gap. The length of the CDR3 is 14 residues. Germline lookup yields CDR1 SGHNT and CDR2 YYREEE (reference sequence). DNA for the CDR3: TGTGCCAGCAGCATGGGACAGAACACCGGGGAGCTGTTTTTT. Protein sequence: CASSMGQNTGELFF.

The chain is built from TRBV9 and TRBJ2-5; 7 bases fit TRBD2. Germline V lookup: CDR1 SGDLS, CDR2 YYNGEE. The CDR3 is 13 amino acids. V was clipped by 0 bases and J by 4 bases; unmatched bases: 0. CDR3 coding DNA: TGTGCCAGCAGCGTAGCTAGCGGAGAGACCCAGTACTTC. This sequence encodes CASSVASGETQYF.

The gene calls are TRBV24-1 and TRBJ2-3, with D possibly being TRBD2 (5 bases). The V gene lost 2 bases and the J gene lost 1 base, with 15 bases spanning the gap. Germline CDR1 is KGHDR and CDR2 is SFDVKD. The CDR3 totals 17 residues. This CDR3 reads CATSDSMIRERTDTQYF. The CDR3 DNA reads TGTGCCACCAGTGATTCCATGATTAGGGAGCGCACAGATACGCAGTATTTT.

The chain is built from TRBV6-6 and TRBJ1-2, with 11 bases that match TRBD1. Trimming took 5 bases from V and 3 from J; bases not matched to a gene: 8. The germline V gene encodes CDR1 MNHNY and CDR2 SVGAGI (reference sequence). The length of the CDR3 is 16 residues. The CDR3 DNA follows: TGTGCCAGCAGTCCCTCTGCGGGACAGGGGGACTATGGCTACACCTTC. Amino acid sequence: CASSPSAGQGDYGYTF.